This TCR beta chain derives from a study of OX40 agonist ivuxolimab in advanced cancers. Study-level results: On average, CD8+ T cells showed a greater number of expanded clones than CD4+. At 0.1 to 3.0 mg/kg and by week 6, CD4+ and CD8+ T cells in the blood had expanded clonally.

In the case of this clone: The antigen remains unidentified.

Repertoires were generated with immunoSEQ multiplex PCR, while TCRdb's copy carries only in-frame clones and drops some. The sample holds about 70,000 clones; about 86% are singletons and the top ten take around 2.3%. The V gene's germline CDR1 is SGHAT and CDR2 FQNNGV. V gave up 1 base and J gave up 6 bases; unmatched junction bases: 4. This CDR3 is 15 amino acids long. The specimen was CD4+ or CD8+ T cells sorted from blood, collected in a trial of the OX40 agonist ivuxolimab. The receptor comes from an adult with an advanced solid tumor such as melanoma, head and neck, liver or kidney cancer. The gene calls are TRBV11-2 and TRBJ2-1; 9 bases map to TRBD2. The DNA for the CDR3 is TGTGCCAGCAGCTTAGGGGCGGGAGGGTTCAATGAGCAGTTCTTC. Translating gives CASSLGAGGFNEQFF.